The present entry profiles one TCR beta chain with its context. Study processing details: Amplified reference gene primers provided the basis for estimating nucleated cell counts. Measured with immunoSEQ multiplex PCR; TCRdb has only the in-frame clones, and not every one. V and J calls plus clone size are reproduced from that table; the DNA served to infer D and trimming. The sample consists of 200,000 to 300,000 clones, roughly 86% of them appearing once. This specimen belongs to a study of blood T cell repertoires in COVID-19. Whole-study context: PBMCs, B-cell-depleted T cells, or T cells were the source of the cDNA or gDNA that made up the material.

The CDR3 has 16 residues. Germline V gene lookup returns CDR1 LNHDA and CDR2 SQIVND (reference sequence). Trimming pared 5 bases from V and 0 bases from J, leaving 11 bases between. Individuals drawn from around 25 US areas were about 18 to 90 years old. This chain connects TRBV19 to TRBJ2-6, with D unresolved. The TCR originated in a woman aged 25-40 years with acute COVID-19. The sequencing input was PBMCs or T cells enriched from blood (not recorded which). CDR3 coding DNA: TGTGCCAGTAGTTTCCTTACATACTCTGGGGCCAACGTCCTGACTTTC. Residues: CASSFLTYSGANVLTF.